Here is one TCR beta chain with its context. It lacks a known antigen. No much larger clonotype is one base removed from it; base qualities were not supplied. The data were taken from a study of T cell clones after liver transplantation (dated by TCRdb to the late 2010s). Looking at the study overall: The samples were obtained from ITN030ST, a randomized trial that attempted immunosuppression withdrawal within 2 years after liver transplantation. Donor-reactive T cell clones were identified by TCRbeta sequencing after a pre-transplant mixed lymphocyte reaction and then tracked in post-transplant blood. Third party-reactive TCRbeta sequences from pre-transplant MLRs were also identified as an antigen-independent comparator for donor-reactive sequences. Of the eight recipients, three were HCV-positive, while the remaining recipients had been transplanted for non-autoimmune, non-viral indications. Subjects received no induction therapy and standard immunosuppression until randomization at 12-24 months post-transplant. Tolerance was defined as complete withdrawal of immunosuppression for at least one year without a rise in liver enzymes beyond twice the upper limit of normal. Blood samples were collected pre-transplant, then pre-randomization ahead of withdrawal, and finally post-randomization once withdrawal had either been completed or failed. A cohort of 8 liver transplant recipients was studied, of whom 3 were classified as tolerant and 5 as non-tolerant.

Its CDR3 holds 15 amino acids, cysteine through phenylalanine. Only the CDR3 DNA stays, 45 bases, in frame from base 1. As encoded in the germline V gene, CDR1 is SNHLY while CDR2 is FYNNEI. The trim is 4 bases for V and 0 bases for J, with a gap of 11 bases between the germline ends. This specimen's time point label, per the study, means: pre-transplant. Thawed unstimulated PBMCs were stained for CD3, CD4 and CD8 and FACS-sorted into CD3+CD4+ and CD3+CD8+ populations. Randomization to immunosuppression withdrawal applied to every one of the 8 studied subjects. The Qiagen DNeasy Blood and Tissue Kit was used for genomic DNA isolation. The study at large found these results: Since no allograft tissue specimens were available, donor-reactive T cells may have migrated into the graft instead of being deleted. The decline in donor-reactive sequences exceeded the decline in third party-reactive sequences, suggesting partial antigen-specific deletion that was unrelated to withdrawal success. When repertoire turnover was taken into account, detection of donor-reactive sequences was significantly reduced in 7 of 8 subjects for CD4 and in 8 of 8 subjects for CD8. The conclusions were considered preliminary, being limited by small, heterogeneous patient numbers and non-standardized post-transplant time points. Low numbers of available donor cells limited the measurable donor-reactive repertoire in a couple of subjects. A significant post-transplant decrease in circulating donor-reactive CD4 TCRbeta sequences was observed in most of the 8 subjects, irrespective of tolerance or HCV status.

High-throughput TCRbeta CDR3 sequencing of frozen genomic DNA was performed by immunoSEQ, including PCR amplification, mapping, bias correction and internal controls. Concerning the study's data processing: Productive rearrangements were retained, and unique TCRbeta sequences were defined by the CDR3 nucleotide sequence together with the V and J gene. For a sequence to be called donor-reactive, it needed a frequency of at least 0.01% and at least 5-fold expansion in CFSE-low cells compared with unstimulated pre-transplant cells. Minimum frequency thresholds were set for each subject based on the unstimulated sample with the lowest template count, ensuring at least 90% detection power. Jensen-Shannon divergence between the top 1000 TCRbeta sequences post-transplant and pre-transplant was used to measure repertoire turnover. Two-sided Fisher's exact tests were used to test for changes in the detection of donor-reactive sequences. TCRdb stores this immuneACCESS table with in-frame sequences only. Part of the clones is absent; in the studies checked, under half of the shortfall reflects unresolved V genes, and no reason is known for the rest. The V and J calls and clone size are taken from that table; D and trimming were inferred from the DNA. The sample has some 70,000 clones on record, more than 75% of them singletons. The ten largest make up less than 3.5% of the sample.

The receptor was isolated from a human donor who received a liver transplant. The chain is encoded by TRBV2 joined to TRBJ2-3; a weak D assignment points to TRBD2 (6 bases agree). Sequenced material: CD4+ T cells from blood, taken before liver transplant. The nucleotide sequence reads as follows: TGTGCCAGCAGTGTAGCGGCCCTAAGCACAGATACGCAGTATTTT. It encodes CASSVAALSTDTQYF. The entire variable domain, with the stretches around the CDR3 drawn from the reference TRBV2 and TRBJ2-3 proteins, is EPEVTQTPSHQVTQMGQEVILRCVPISNHLYFYWYRQILGQKVEFLVSFYNNEISEKSEIFDDQFSVERPDGSNFTLKIRSTKLEDSAMYFCASSVAALSTDTQYFGPGTRLTVL.